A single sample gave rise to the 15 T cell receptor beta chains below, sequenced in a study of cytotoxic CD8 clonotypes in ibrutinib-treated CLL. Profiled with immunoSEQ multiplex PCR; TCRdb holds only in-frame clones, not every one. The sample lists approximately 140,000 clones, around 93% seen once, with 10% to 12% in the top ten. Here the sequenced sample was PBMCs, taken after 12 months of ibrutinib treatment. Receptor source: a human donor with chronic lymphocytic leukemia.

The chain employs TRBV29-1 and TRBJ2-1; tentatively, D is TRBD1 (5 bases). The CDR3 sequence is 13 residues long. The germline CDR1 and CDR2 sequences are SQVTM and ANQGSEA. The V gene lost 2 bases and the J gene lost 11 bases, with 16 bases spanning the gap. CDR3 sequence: CSVELPLQVKQFF. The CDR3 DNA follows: TGCAGCGTTGAATTACCTCTACAGGTCAAGCAGTTCTTC.

The CDR3 region has the DNA TGTGCCAGCTCACCATTAACCCAGGGGCCCGCGAACACCGGGGAGCTGTTTTTT. Amino acids: CASSPLTQGPANTGELFF. The V gene is TRBV18, the J gene TRBJ2-2; TRBD1 might be the D (6 bases). CDR1 is KGHSH and CDR2 is LQKENI in the germline V gene. This CDR3 contains 18 residues. V was trimmed by 2 bases and J by 0 bases, leaving 16 bases between them.

The CDR3 bases are TGTGCCAGCAGCCCGACAGCGACTAGCAATCAGCCCCAGCATTTT. Residues: CASSPTATSNQPQHF. The V and J genes are TRBV11-2 and TRBJ1-5; TRBD1 is a possible D gene (5 bases). In germline, CDR1 is SGHAT, CDR2 FQNNGV. This CDR3 has 15 residues. V was cut by 5 bases and J by 0 bases, with 11 bases left in between.

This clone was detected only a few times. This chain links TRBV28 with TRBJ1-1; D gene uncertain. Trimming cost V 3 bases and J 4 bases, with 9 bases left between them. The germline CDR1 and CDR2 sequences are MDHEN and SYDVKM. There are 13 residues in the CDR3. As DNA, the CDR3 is TGTGCCAGCAGTTTCGGGGAGCCCACTGAAGCTTTCTTT. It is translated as CASSFGEPTEAFF.

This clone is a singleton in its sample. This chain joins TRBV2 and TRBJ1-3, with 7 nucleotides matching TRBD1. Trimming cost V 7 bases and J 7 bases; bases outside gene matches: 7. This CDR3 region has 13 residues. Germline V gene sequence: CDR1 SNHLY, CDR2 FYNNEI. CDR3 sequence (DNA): TGTGCCAGCACAGGGGAACAGGGGAACACCATATATTTT. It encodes CASTGEQGNTIYF.

The CDR3 is CASSVGVAFSDTQYF. The CDR3 nucleotides read TGTGCCAGCAGCGTAGGAGTCGCTTTCTCAGATACGCAGTATTTT. V gene TRBV9 combines with J gene TRBJ2-3, with D uncertain. Germline V gives CDR1 SGDLS, CDR2 YYNGEE. V lost 0 bases and J lost 4, with 12 bases in between. The CDR3 runs 15 residues.

CDR3 DNA sequence: TGTGCCAGCAGCTTAAGGGAGGTCAATGAGCAGTTCTTC. This encodes CASSLREVNEQFF. The chain has TRBV7-6 and TRBJ2-1; D might be TRBD2 (6 bases). Trimming took off 2 bases at V and 6 bases at J, with 8 bases between the two ends. Per germline, CDR1 SGHVS and CDR2 FNYEAQ. The CDR3 sequence is 13 residues long. The full variable domain, in which reference TRBV7-6 and TRBJ2-1 provide the parts outside the CDR3, is GAGVSQSPRYKVTKRGQDVALRCDPISGHVSLYWYRQALGQGPEFLTYFNYEAQQDKSGLPNDRFSAERPEGSISTLTIQRTEQRDSAMYRCASSLREVNEQFFGPGTRLTVL.

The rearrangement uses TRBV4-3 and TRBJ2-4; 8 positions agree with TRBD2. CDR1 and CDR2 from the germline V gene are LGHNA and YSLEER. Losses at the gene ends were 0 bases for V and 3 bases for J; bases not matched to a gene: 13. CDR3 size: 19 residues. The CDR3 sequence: CASSQEGVGSGSDKNIQYF. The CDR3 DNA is TGCGCCAGCAGCCAAGAGGGGGTGGGGAGCGGGAGCGACAAAAACATTCAGTACTTC.

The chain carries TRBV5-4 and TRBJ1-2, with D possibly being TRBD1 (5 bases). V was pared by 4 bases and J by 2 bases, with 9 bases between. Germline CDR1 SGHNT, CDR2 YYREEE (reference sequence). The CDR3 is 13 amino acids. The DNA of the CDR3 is TGTGCCAGCAGCCGACAGCCAAACTATGGCTACACCTTC. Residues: CASSRQPNYGYTF. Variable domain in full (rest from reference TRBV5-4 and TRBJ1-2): ETGVTQSPTHLIKTRGQQVTLRCSSQSGHNTVSWYQQALGQGPQFIFQYYREEENGRGNFPPRFSGLQFPNYSSELNVNALELDDSALYLCASSRQPNYGYTFGSGTRLTVV.

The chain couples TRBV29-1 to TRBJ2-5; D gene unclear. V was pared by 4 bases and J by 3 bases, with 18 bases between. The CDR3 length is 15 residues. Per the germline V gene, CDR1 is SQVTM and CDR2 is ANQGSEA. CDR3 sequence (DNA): TGCAGCGTTGGTGGTTACGTATCCCGAAAAGAGACCCAGTACTTC. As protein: CSVGGYVSRKETQYF.

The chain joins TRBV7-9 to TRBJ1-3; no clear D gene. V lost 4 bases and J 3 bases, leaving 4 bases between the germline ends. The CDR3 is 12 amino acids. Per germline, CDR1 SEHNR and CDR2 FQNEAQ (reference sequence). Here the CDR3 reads CASSSNGNTIYF. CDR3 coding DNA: TGTGCCAGCAGCTCCAATGGAAACACCATATATTTT.

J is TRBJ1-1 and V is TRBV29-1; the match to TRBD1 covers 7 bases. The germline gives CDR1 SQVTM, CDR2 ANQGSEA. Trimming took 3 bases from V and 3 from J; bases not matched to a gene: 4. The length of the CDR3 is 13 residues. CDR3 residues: CSVEDRYDTEAFF. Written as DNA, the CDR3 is TGCAGCGTTGAGGACAGGTATGACACTGAAGCTTTCTTT.

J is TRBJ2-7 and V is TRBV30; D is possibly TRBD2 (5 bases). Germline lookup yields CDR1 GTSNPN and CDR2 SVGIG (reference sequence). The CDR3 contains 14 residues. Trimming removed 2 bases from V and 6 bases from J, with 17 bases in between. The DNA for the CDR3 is TGTGCCTGGAGTACCAGGACTGGGAAGGTCGAGCAGTACTTC. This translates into CAWSTRTGKVEQYF. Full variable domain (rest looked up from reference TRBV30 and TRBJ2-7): SQTIHQWPATLVQPVGSPLSLECTVEGTSNPNLYWYRQAAGRGLQLLFYSVGIGQISSEVPQNLSASRPQDRQFILSSKKLLLSDSGFYLCAWSTRTGKVEQYFGPGTRLTVT.

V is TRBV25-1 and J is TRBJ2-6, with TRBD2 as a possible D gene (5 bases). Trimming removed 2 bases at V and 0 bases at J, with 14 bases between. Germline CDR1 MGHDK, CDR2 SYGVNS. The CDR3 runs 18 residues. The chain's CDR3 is CASSEGGKKGSGANVLTF. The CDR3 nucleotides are TGTGCCAGCAGTGAAGGAGGCAAAAAAGGCTCTGGGGCCAACGTCCTGACTTTC.

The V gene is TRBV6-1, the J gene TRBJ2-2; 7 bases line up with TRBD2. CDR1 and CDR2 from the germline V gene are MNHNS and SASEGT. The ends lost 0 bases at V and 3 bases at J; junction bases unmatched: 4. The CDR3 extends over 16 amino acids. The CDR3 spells CASSEARGLDTGELFF. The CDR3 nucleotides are TGTGCCAGCAGTGAAGCGCGGGGGTTGGACACCGGGGAGCTGTTTTTT.